Listed below are T cell receptor beta chains from one sample, sequenced in a study of blood T cell repertoires in COVID-19. Method: immunoSEQ multiplex PCR; TCRdb's copy keeps in-frame clones and lacks some. Of more than 400,000 clones in the sample, less than 95% are singletons; the top ten hold about 0.6%. The sequencing sample was made of PBMCs or T cells enriched from blood (not recorded which). The receptors originated from a man younger than 30 who had recovered from COVID-19. Both conserved end residues are part of each CDR3. D genes are given only for firm matches. Clone size, where shown, is once, few, many, or a class for clones that have expanded.

d_gene: TRBD1; v_gene: TRBV12-3/TRBV12-4; abundance: -; j_gene: TRBJ2-1; CDR3nt: TGTGCCAGCAGCCCACAGGGGAACAATGAGCAGTTCTTC; CDR3aa: CASSPQGNNEQFF
d_gene: -; v_gene: TRBV19; abundance: -; j_gene: TRBJ2-3; CDR3nt: TGTGCCAGTAGGACTCCCACGACAGATACGCAGTATTTT; CDR3aa: CASRTPTTDTQYF
d_gene: TRBD1; v_gene: TRBV27; abundance: -; j_gene: TRBJ2-2; CDR3nt: TGTGCCAGCAGTTTGATTCAGGGGGCAGGCGGGGAGCTGTTTTTT; CDR3aa: CASSLIQGAGGELFF
d_gene: -; v_gene: TRBV29-1; abundance: -; j_gene: TRBJ1-2; CDR3nt: TGCAGCGTCGGTGATTTGCGTTATGGCTACACCTTC; CDR3aa: CSVGDLRYGYTF
d_gene: -; v_gene: TRBV27; abundance: -; j_gene: TRBJ2-1; CDR3nt: TGTGCCAGCAGATTGGACAGGGAGGGGAATGAGCAGTTCTTC; CDR3aa: CASRLDREGNEQFF
d_gene: -; v_gene: TRBV27; abundance: few; j_gene: TRBJ1-1; CDR3nt: TGTGCCAGCAGCTCTAGAGAGCGGGACACAGAAGCTTTCTTT; CDR3aa: CASSSRERDTEAFF
d_gene: TRBD1; v_gene: TRBV4-2; abundance: -; j_gene: TRBJ1-5; CDR3nt: TGTGCCAGCAGCCAAGATGGGGGGACAGGGTGGCTTAGGTTTCTAGTCCGGCGCGGGCAGCCCCAGCATTTT; CDR3aa: CASSQDGGTGWLRFLVRRGQPQHF
d_gene: -; v_gene: TRBV7-8; abundance: -; j_gene: TRBJ1-3; CDR3nt: TGTGCCAGCAGCCCCGTGGGGGGAAGCTCTGGAAACACCATATATTTT; CDR3aa: CASSPVGGSSGNTIYF
d_gene: TRBD1; v_gene: TRBV18; abundance: -; j_gene: TRBJ1-1; CDR3nt: TGTGCCAGCTCACTAGAAACGGGACAGAGCGAAGCTTTCTTT; CDR3aa: CASSLETGQSEAFF
d_gene: -; v_gene: TRBV13; abundance: -; j_gene: TRBJ2-1; CDR3nt: TGTGCCAGCAGCTTAGGACTAGATCCGTCTTACAATGAGCAGTTCTTC; CDR3aa: CASSLGLDPSYNEQFF
d_gene: TRBD2; v_gene: TRBV10-3; abundance: -; j_gene: TRBJ2-1; CDR3nt: TGTGCCATCACGGGGGGGAATTCCTACAATGAGCAGTTCTTC; CDR3aa: CAITGGNSYNEQFF
d_gene: TRBD1; v_gene: TRBV30; abundance: -; j_gene: TRBJ1-5; CDR3nt: TGTGCCTGGAGTCCCGGGACAGGGATACAGCCCCAGCATTTT; CDR3aa: CAWSPGTGIQPQHF